This is a list of T cell receptor beta chains from one sample in a study of vaccination effects on CD4 cells after COVID-19. The table came from immunoSEQ multiplex PCR; TCRdb's copy has only in-frame clones and leaves some out. The sample has 40,000 to 50,000 clones, over 60% seen once; the top ten hold about 14%. No cognate antigen is known for these TCRs. The sequences come from CD4+ T cells from PBMCs cultured with HCoV-OC43 spike peptides, collected after COVID-19 vaccination. Every receptor here comes from a human donor who received a COVID-19 vaccine. CDR3s include the opening cysteine and the closing phenylalanine or tryptophan. Fields, in order: D gene, clone size, V gene, J gene, CDR3 DNA, CDR3 protein. D genes are given only for firm matches. Clone sizes are given selectively: once, few, many, or a class where the clone is expanded.

>TRBD2|.|TRBV10-1|TRBJ2-2
TGCGCCAGCAGTTTAGCGGGAGGTGTGTCCGGGGAGCTGTTTTTT
CASSLAGGVSGELFF
>TRBD2|.|TRBV2|TRBJ2-3
TGTGCCAGCAGTGAAACTACTAGCGAACTCACAGATACGCAGTATTTT
CASSETTSELTDTQYF
>TRBD1|.|TRBV5-1|TRBJ2-1
TGCGCCAGCAGCCCGGACAGGGGTAGATATGAGCAGTTCTTC
CASSPDRGRYEQFF
>.|.|TRBV30|TRBJ1-3
TGTGCCTGGACCACAAGCTCTGGAAACACCATATATTTT
CAWTTSSGNTIYF
>TRBD2|.|TRBV4-1|TRBJ2-2
TGCGCCAGCAGTAACCCTAGCGGGAGGGCCTGGGACACCGGGGAGCTGTTTTTT
CASSNPSGRAWDTGELFF
>TRBD2|.|TRBV4-1|TRBJ2-3
TGCGCCAGCAGCCGAGGGGGACTAGCGGGCTCCACAGATACGCAGTATTTT
CASSRGGLAGSTDTQYF
>TRBD2|.|TRBV11-2|TRBJ2-1
TGTGCCAGCAGCTTAGCTAGCGGGGTAGATGAGCAGTTCTTC
CASSLASGVDEQFF
>.|.|TRBV30|TRBJ1-5
TGTGCCTGGAGTGTGCGTGGATCCTCGGGCCAGCCCCAGCATTTT
CAWSVRGSSGQPQHF
>TRBD2|.|TRBV27|TRBJ2-7
TGTGCCAGCAGTTTCCGCGGGAGTCTGACGTACGAGCAGTACTTC
CASSFRGSLTYEQYF
>TRBD2|.|TRBV5-1|TRBJ2-1
TGCGCCAGCAGCGGATACCTTGCTAGCGGGGGGGCTTACAATGAGCAGTTCTTC
CASSGYLASGGAYNEQFF
>.|.|TRBV18|TRBJ1-1
TGTGCCAGCTCACCGATGGACAACCCGAGGGGCACTGAAGCTTTCTTT
CASSPMDNPRGTEAFF
>.|.|TRBV19|TRBJ2-7
TGTGCCAGTAGTACCCCGGGGGATTCTTGGGGAGAGCAGTACTTC
CASSTPGDSWGEQYF
>TRBD2|few|TRBV10-3|TRBJ2-5
TGTGCCATCAGGGGAGCGGGAGAGTACGAGACCCAGTACTTC
CAIRGAGEYETQYF
>.|.|TRBV20-1|TRBJ2-1
TGCAGTGTTAGCTCCTACAATGAGCAGTTCTTC
CSVSSYNEQFF
>.|.|TRBV19|TRBJ1-2
TGTGCCAGTAGTATTTCCGGGGCAGGGGCTAACTATGGCTACACCTTC
CASSISGAGANYGYTF
>.|once|TRBV10-1|TRBJ1-2
TGCGCCAGCAGTGACCTGAGATATGGCTACACCTTC
CASSDLRYGYTF
>.|.|TRBV27|TRBJ2-2
TGTGCCAGCAGGCTAGCTGGCAGGGCCCTCCGCGGGGAGCTGTTTTTT
CASRLAGRALRGELFF
>.|.|TRBV18|TRBJ1-3
TGTGCCAGCTCACCACCGGCAGGGGGAAACACCATATATTTT
CASSPPAGGNTIYF
>TRBD2|.|TRBV5-1|TRBJ2-2
TGCGCCAGCAGCTCCGGGACTAGCGGCACCGGGGAGCTGTTTTTT
CASSSGTSGTGELFF
>.|.|TRBV19|TRBJ2-3
TGTGCCAGTAGTATAGATATCCTAGATACGCAGTATTTT
CASSIDILDTQYF
>TRBD1|.|TRBV5-1|TRBJ1-5
TGCGCCAGCAGCGCGACAGGGGGCAATCAGCCCCAGCATTTT
CASSATGGNQPQHF
>TRBD1|.|TRBV7-8|TRBJ1-2
TGTGCCAGCAGCTCGATGGGAGCAGGGGGAGGCTACACCTTC
CASSSMGAGGGYTF
>.|.|TRBV6-5|TRBJ1-4
TGTGCCAGCAGTTACTCAGGGGATACTAATGAAAAACTGTTTTTT
CASSYSGDTNEKLFF
>.|few|TRBV4-1|TRBJ1-3
TGCGCCAGCAGCGAGCGTGGTCATGGTAGAAACACCATATATTTT
CASSERGHGRNTIYF